What follows are 27 T cell receptor beta chains derived from one specimen sequenced in a study of spatial heterogeneity in lung cancer. Noted time point: sample taken at primary tumor resection. TCRdb re-derived calls from the 5' RACE reads in MiXCR, one entry per CDR3 protein. This table holds around 2,500 distinct CDR3 sequences, about 5.6% found once. Regarding the study as a whole: Tumor mutation count correlated with how many alpha and beta TCRs expanded intratumorally.

These TCRs are of unknown antigen specificity. The material was lung tumor tissue, obtained at surgery. Receptors were obtained from a male donor with early-stage non-small cell lung cancer.

This clonotype was detected many times. The chain employs TRBV3-1 and TRBJ1-5; TRBD1 is a possible D gene (6 bases). The CDR3 extends over 14 amino acids. Per germline, CDR1 LGHDT and CDR2 YNNKEL (reference sequence). V was cut by 0 bases and J by 8 bases, with 11 bases left in between. CDR3 protein: CASSQEQGMKPQHF. The DNA for the CDR3 is TGTGCCAGCAGCCAAGAACAGGGTATGAAGCCCCAGCATTTT.

The chain uses TRBV5-4 and TRBJ2-5, with D unresolved. There are 11 residues in the CDR3. V gave up 0 bases and J gave up 3 bases, with 0 bases separating them. The germline CDR1 and CDR2 sequences are SGHNT and YYREEE (reference sequence). In DNA, the CDR3 is TGTGCCAGCAGCTTGGAAGAGACCCAGTACTTC. Translating it yields CASSLEETQYF.

This clonotype is categorized as medium-sized. The chain couples TRBV6-5 to TRBJ2-3; D is possibly TRBD2 (5 bases). The CDR3 consists of 15 residues. Trimming took off 4 bases at V and 6 bases at J, with 17 bases between the two ends. CDR1 and CDR2 (germline): MNHEY, SVGAGI. The CDR3 nucleotides read TGTGCCAGCAGTTCGGACTTTATCCTCGGGGATACGCAGTATTTT. Translated, it gives CASSSDFILGDTQYF.

In this sample, this clonotype is medium-sized. The chain joins TRBV12-3 or TRBV12-4 to TRBJ2-7; D gene uncertain. The CDR3 loop spans 11 amino acids. V was shortened by 3 bases and J by 3 bases, with 3 bases between the two germline ends. CDR3 residues: CASSFNYEQYF. The CDR3 region has the DNA TGTGCCAGCAGTTTTAACTACGAGCAGTACTTC.

This clonotype was found many times. The chain carries TRBV6-5 and TRBJ2-5; D is undetermined. The CDR3 has 15 amino acids. Trimming took off 3 bases at V and 0 bases at J, with 11 bases between the two ends. From germline, CDR1 is MNHEY and CDR2 SVGAGI. The chain's CDR3 is CASSYWPFDQETQYF. The CDR3 region has the DNA TGTGCCAGCAGTTATTGGCCCTTCGACCAAGAGACCCAGTACTTC.

By its share, this clonotype is medium-sized (0.01 to 0.1%). The chain is built from TRBV6-2 or TRBV6-3 and TRBJ2-1, with a tentative D call TRBD2 (6 bases). V lost 6 bases, J lost 7 bases, and 16 bases lay in between. CDR3 length equals 14 residues. The V gene's germline CDR1 is MNHEY and CDR2 SVGEGT. The CDR3 is CASRRERARNEQFF. The DNA of the CDR3 is TGTGCCAGCAGACGGGAGCGGGCGAGGAATGAGCAGTTCTTC.

In its sample, this clonotype ranks as medium-sized. The genes are TRBV7-9 and TRBJ2-7; 10 bases map to TRBD2. V lost 2 bases, J lost 7 bases, and 14 bases stayed unmatched. Per germline, CDR1 SEHNR and CDR2 FQNEAQ (reference sequence). The CDR3 covers 17 residues. CDR3 DNA sequence: TGTGCCAGCAGCTTAAGAACTAGCGGGATGCGATCTGGGGAGCAGTACTTC. Its translation: CASSLRTSGMRSGEQYF.

This clonotype is medium-sized. The chain recombines TRBV5-4 with TRBJ2-2; TRBD2 might be the D (5 bases). This CDR3 is built from 13 residues. V was clipped by 4 bases and J by 6 bases, with 10 bases between them. Per the germline V gene, CDR1 is SGHNT and CDR2 is YYREEE (reference sequence). The CDR3 spells CASSKKDSGELFF. In DNA, the CDR3 is TGTGCCAGCAGCAAGAAGGACTCCGGGGAGCTGTTTTTT.

By its share, this clonotype is medium-sized. The rearrangement uses TRBV5-4 and TRBJ2-6; tentatively, D is TRBD1 (6 bases). Trimming shortened V by 0 bases and J by 2 bases, and 6 bases separated the two germline ends. CDR3 length equals 15 residues. Germline CDR1 is SGHNT and CDR2 is YYREEE (reference sequence). The CDR3: CASSLGTAGANVLTF. The CDR3 nucleotides are TGTGCCAGCAGCTTGGGGACAGCTGGGGCCAACGTCCTGACTTTC.

Sample share makes this clonotype medium-sized. This sequence joins TRBV2 and TRBJ1-1; D gene unclear. The V end lost 7 bases, the J end lost 0 bases, and 12 bases lay between the germline ends. The length of the CDR3 is 14 residues. From germline, CDR1 is SNHLY and CDR2 FYNNEI. The CDR3 here is CASIVGEMNTEAFF. CDR3 DNA: TGTGCCAGCATAGTGGGTGAGATGAACACTGAAGCTTTCTTT.

This clonotype is termed medium-sized. The CDR3 loop is CASSPRLGGTGELFF. Here the CDR3 DNA reads TGTGCCAGTAGTCCGCGACTAGGGGGGACCGGGGAGCTGTTTTTT. The chain employs TRBV19 and TRBJ2-2; tentatively, D is TRBD1 or TRBD2 (6 bases each). The germline V gene encodes CDR1 LNHDA and CDR2 SQIVND (reference sequence). Trimming shortened V by 5 bases and J by 5 bases, and 15 bases separated the two germline ends. The CDR3 length is 15 residues.

This clonotype is judged medium-sized. This chain joins TRBV5-1 and TRBJ2-7; the D is unclear. The germline V gene encodes CDR1 SGHRS and CDR2 YFSETQ. V was cut by 0 bases and J by 0 bases, with 4 bases left in between. The CDR3 runs 13 residues. Here the CDR3 DNA reads TGCGCCAGCAGCTTGGAGCTCTCCTACGAGCAGTACTTC. This encodes CASSLELSYEQYF.

This clonotype is labeled medium-sized (0.01 to 0.1%). This rearrangement joins TRBV12-5 to TRBJ2-5; the D gene is possibly TRBD1 (5 bases). Germline V gene sequence: CDR1 LGHNT, CDR2 FRNRAP. The CDR3 is 12 amino acids. Trimming took off 4 bases at V and 4 bases at J, with 7 bases between the two ends. CDR3 nucleotide sequence: TGTGCTAGTGGTTCTGGGGCAGAGACCCAGTACTTC. Amino acid sequence: CASGSGAETQYF.

In its sample, this clonotype is medium-sized. The V call is TRBV29-1, the J call TRBJ2-1, with D possibly being TRBD2 (6 bases). The CDR3 is made up of 12 amino acids. Germline CDR1 is SQVTM and CDR2 is ANQGSEA. CDR3 DNA sequence: TGCACCGCACACATCGGGGGTAATGAGCAGTTCTTC. It codes for CTAHIGGNEQFF.

This clonotype occurred a few times. The chain carries TRBV7-3 and TRBJ2-3; 9 nucleotides line up with TRBD1. J gave up 14 bases and V 5 bases, and 11 bases lay outside the gene matches. The CDR3 length is 13 residues. Germline V lookup: CDR1 SGHTA, CDR2 FQGTGA. The CDR3 DNA reads TGTGCCAGCAGCAAGGGTGACAGGGGGATATTGTATTTT. It is translated as CASSKGDRGILYF.

This clonotype is judged medium-sized (0.01 to 0.1%). The chain employs TRBV28 and TRBJ2-1; tentatively, D is TRBD2 (5 bases). Germline V gene sequence: CDR1 MDHEN, CDR2 SYDVKM. V shed 7 bases and J shed 0 bases, with 16 bases lying between them. The CDR3 runs to 16 residues. The CDR3 loop is CASTSRGSRSYNEQFF. The DNA for the CDR3 is TGTGCCAGCACCTCTCGGGGATCTCGCTCCTACAATGAGCAGTTCTTC.

This clonotype qualifies as medium-sized (0.01 to 0.1%). The chain recombines TRBV28 with TRBJ1-1; D possibly corresponds to TRBD1 (6 bases). The CDR3 has 15 residues. Germline V gives CDR1 MDHEN, CDR2 SYDVKM. V gave up 6 bases and J gave up 4 bases, with 18 bases separating them. The CDR3 DNA reads as TGTGCCAGCAGGCCTGCCCGGGGGCGGGCCACTGAAGCTTTCTTT. It codes for CASRPARGRATEAFF.

This clonotype ranks as medium-sized (0.01 to 0.1%). The chain links TRBV20-1 to TRBJ2-2; TRBD2 matches 11 bases. The CDR3 sequence is 17 residues long. The trim removed 6 bases at V and 2 bases at J, leaving 11 bases unmatched. Germline loops: CDR1 DFQATT, CDR2 SNEGSKA (reference sequence). Here the CDR3 reads CSAPDSGRARNTGELFF. CDR3 in DNA: TGCAGTGCGCCCGATAGCGGGAGGGCGCGAAACACCGGGGAGCTGTTTTTT.

This clonotype qualifies as medium-sized. The chain joins TRBV23-1 to TRBJ2-1; D is undetermined. TRBV23-1 is sorted into the ORF group, with uncertain function. This CDR3 is built from 13 residues. V dropped 0 bases and J dropped 7 bases, with 7 bases sitting between them. CDR3 DNA: TGCGCCAGCAGTCAATCCATCAGGAATGAGCAGTTCTTC. Its translation is CASSQSIRNEQFF.

This clonotype rates as medium-sized (0.01 to 0.1%). DNA for the CDR3: TGCGCCAGCAAGACCATCGGCGGGAGAGAGCAGTACTTC. Residues: CASKTIGGREQYF. The V gene is TRBV10-2, the J gene TRBJ2-7; 7 positions match TRBD2. The CDR3 contains 13 residues. The V segment lost 7 bases and the J segment 7 bases; nucleotides outside the gene matches: 10. Per the germline V gene, CDR1 is WSHSY and CDR2 is SAAADI.

Relative to its sample, this clonotype is medium-sized (0.01 to 0.1%). The V gene is TRBV12-3 or TRBV12-4, the J gene TRBJ2-3, with 10 bases matching TRBD2. The CDR3 consists of 13 residues. The V and J ends lost 5 bases and 4 bases, in that order; junction bases with no gene match: 0. The CDR3 DNA is TGTGCCAGCAGTAGCGGGAGGGCAGATACGCAGTATTTT. Residues: CASSSGRADTQYF.

This clonotype is medium-sized by share. This chain connects TRBV28 to TRBJ2-5; D is undetermined. Trimming shortened V by 2 bases and J by 4 bases, and 17 bases separated the two germline ends. The V gene's germline CDR1 is MDHEN and CDR2 SYDVKM. The CDR3 runs to 16 residues. The CDR3 reads CASSLPLARVGETQYF. The CDR3 nucleotides are TGTGCCAGCAGTTTACCTCTTGCCCGGGTGGGAGAGACCCAGTACTTC.

This clonotype is labeled as medium-sized. The V call is TRBV7-2, the J call TRBJ2-6, with D unresolved. Germline loops: CDR1 SGHTA, CDR2 FQGNSA. This CDR3 is built from 14 residues. V shed 4 bases and J shed 4 bases, with 8 bases lying between them. Written as DNA, the CDR3 is TGTGCCAGCAGCTCCGGTCTGGGGGCCAACGTCCTGACTTTC. Translated: CASSSGLGANVLTF.

As for this clonotype: A much more abundant neighbour one base away suggests this may be a read error. The rearrangement joins TRBV20-1 to TRBJ2-1; the D is unclear. This CDR3 region has 11 residues. CDR1 and CDR2 from the germline V gene are DFQATT and SNEGSKA (reference sequence). Here the CDR3 reads CSARGHDPSYF. Here the CDR3 DNA reads TGCAGTGCTAGAGGTCATGACCCCAGCTATTTC.

There are many counts of this clonotype. This chain connects TRBV9 to TRBJ1-3, with D perhaps matching TRBD1 (5 bases). This CDR3 comprises 17 residues. Germline V gives CDR1 SGDLS, CDR2 YYNGEE. The germline V and J ends were trimmed by 0 bases and 2 bases, with 15 bases remaining between them. The DNA of the CDR3 is TGTGCCAGCAGCGTAGAGTATCCCCCCAGGGCTGGAAACACCATATATTTT. Amino acids: CASSVEYPPRAGNTIYF.

This clonotype is judged medium-sized. The rearrangement links TRBV18 to TRBJ2-2; 8 positions agree with TRBD2. The CDR3 contains 14 residues. Germline V lookup: CDR1 KGHSH, CDR2 LQKENI. Germline trimming cut 4 bases from V and 6 bases from J; bases unmatched to any gene: 4. The CDR3 DNA is TGTGCCAGCTCACATGGACTAGCCCCCGGGGAGCTGTTTTTT. Encoded protein: CASSHGLAPGELFF.

The V gene is TRBV29-1, the J gene TRBJ1-5, with D unresolved. The CDR3 spans 13 residues. V shed 1 base and J shed 1 base, with 5 bases lying between them. Germline V gives CDR1 SQVTM, CDR2 ANQGSEA. DNA of the CDR3: TGCAGCGTTGAAGTAGGGAGCAATCAGCCCCAGCATTTT. Protein sequence: CSVEVGSNQPQHF.